Below are 31 T cell receptor beta chains sequenced from a single sample in a study of blood T cells in healthy people across ages. A sample-barcoded 5' primer and a J-beta primer mix were used in a second PCR of roughly 6 to 11 cycles. TCRdb reanalysed the 5' RACE reads using MiXCR and keeps one entry per CDR3 protein. The table lists around 500,000 distinct CDR3 sequences, around 48% of them singletons. Specimen: blood. Receptors originate from a man aged 80 or over in good health.

The chain carries TRBV7-8 and TRBJ1-5; TRBD1 agrees at 7 bases. Germline trimming cut 3 bases from V and 0 bases from J; bases unmatched to any gene: 2. CDR1 is SGHVS, CDR2 FQNEAQ, per germline. This CDR3 spans 15 amino acids. The CDR3 DNA reads as TGTGCCAGCAGCTTTCAGGGGGGTAGCAATCAGCCCCAGCATTTT. Translation gives CASSFQGGSNQPQHF.

In nucleotides, the CDR3 is TGTGCCATCAGGCCCGCCGGGGGGACAGGGGACGAAAAACTGTTTTTT. Translation: CAIRPAGGTGDEKLFF. This chain links TRBV10-3 with TRBJ1-4; 10 nucleotides line up with TRBD1. V shed 6 bases, J shed 8 bases, and the junction held 12 bases outside the gene matches. Germline V gene lookup returns CDR1 ENHRY and CDR2 SYGVKD. The CDR3 loop spans 16 amino acids.

The chain joins TRBV12-3 or TRBV12-4 to TRBJ2-5; TRBD2 matches 7 bases. The CDR3 is 15 amino acids. The junction had 8 bases not matched to a gene; V was cut back by 5 bases and J by 2 bases. The CDR3 coding sequence is TGTGCCAGCAGTGGGAAGCGGGAAGGACAAGAGACCCAGTACTTC. Translated, it gives CASSGKREGQETQYF.

This clonotype turned up a few times. The chain is built from TRBV24-1 and TRBJ2-1; D gene ambiguous. Germline assignment: CDR1 KGHDR and CDR2 SFDVKD. Between the trimmed V and J ends, which lost 3 bases and 10 bases, there was a span of 6 bases. The CDR3 contains 11 residues. CDR3 in amino acids: CATSDRWEQFF. The CDR3 bases are TGTGCCACCAGTGATCGTTGGGAGCAGTTCTTC.

V is TRBV5-8 and J is TRBJ1-2, with TRBD1 as a possible D gene (6 bases). The germline CDR1 and CDR2 sequences are SGHTS and YDEGEE. The CDR3 covers 14 residues. The germline V and J ends were trimmed by 4 bases and 1 base, with 11 bases remaining between them. The CDR3: CASSIRQVNYGYTF. The CDR3 bases are TGTGCCAGCAGCATAAGACAGGTTAACTATGGCTACACCTTC. Looking up the rest from reference TRBV5-8 and TRBJ1-2 gives the full variable domain: EAGVTQSPTHLIKTRGQQATLRCSPISGHTSVYWYQQALGLGLQFLLWYDEGEERNRGNFPPRFSGRQFPNYSSELNVNALELEDSALYLCASSIRQVNYGYTFGSGTRLTVV.

The rearrangement links TRBV29-1 to TRBJ2-1; 8 nucleotides line up with TRBD2. The germline V gene encodes CDR1 SQVTM and CDR2 ANQGSEA. The J segment lost 0 bases and the V segment lost 7 bases, leaving 8 bases of the junction unmatched. This CDR3 has 15 amino acids. Here the CDR3 DNA reads TGCAGCGCCGAGGGCGGGGGGAGCTCCTACAATGAGCAGTTCTTC. Its translation is CSAEGGGSSYNEQFF.

The chain uses TRBV7-3 and TRBJ2-1; 9 nucleotides align to TRBD2. This CDR3 comprises 15 residues. V trimming: 2 bases; J trimming: 4 bases; junction bases outside the gene matches: 3. Germline assignment: CDR1 SGHTA and CDR2 FQGTGA. CDR3 bases: TGTGCCAGCAGCTTATCTAGCGGGATATACAATGAGCAGTTCTTC. It specifies CASSLSSGIYNEQFF.

This clonotype was seen once. This chain connects TRBV15 to TRBJ1-5, with 8 bases identical to TRBD1. Germline V lookup: CDR1 LNHNV, CDR2 YYDKDF (reference sequence). The V and J ends lost 1 base and 11 bases, in that order; junction bases with no gene match: 10. This CDR3 is 15 amino acids long. The CDR3 here is CATSRGTGIISAQHF. For the CDR3, the DNA is TGTGCCACCAGCAGAGGGACAGGGATCATCTCAGCCCAGCATTTT.

V is TRBV21-1 and J is TRBJ2-2; TRBD1 was called by the table and not checked on the DNA. TRBV21-1 is tagged as a pseudogene. The CDR3 is 18 residues long. The CDR3 region is CASSNIRGPFANTGELFF. In DNA form, the CDR3 reads TGTGCCAGCAGCAACATACGGGGACCGTTCGCGAACACCGGGGAGCTGTTTTTT.

About this clonotype: It is likely a read error, because the conserved phenylalanine at the end of the CDR3 is missing. The gene calls are TRBV6-1 and TRBJ2-5; D may correspond to TRBD1 or TRBD2 (5 bases each). The CDR3 is made up of 18 amino acids. Trimming removed 5 bases at V and 5 bases at J, with 27 bases between. Germline-derived CDR1 and CDR2 are MNHNS and SASEGT. The CDR3 region has the DNA TGTGCCAGCAGTCGCCCCACCTCGGGACGAGGGCTAAGGGAGACCCAGTACCTC. Protein sequence: CASSRPTSGRGLRETQYL.

V is TRBV20-1 and J is TRBJ2-6, with D perhaps assigned TRBD1 or TRBD2 (5 bases each). Trimming removed 7 bases from V and 4 bases from J, with 11 bases in between. The CDR3 consists of 13 residues. Germline loops: CDR1 DFQATT, CDR2 SNEGSKA (reference sequence). The CDR3 is CSGGASGANVLTF. Here the CDR3 DNA reads TGCAGTGGAGGGGCGAGCGGGGCCAACGTCCTGACTTTC.

The J gene is TRBJ2-5, the V gene TRBV7-9; TRBD1 or TRBD2 may be the D gene (5 bases each). The CDR3 loop spans 16 amino acids. Germline-derived CDR1 and CDR2 are SEHNR and FQNEAQ (reference sequence). Trimming removed 4 bases at V and 1 base at J, with 16 bases between. CDR3 DNA sequence: TGTGCCAGCAGCTCTTCGCCGGGGCCCAGCCAAGAGACCCAGTACTTC. Translation gives CASSSSPGPSQETQYF.

This clonotype was counted between two and nine times. V usage is TRBV20-1 and J usage is TRBJ2-5; the match to TRBD2 covers 11 bases. This CDR3 is built from 15 residues. Germline V gives CDR1 DFQATT, CDR2 SNEGSKA (reference sequence). Trimming removed 7 bases from V and 3 bases from J; junction bases left unmatched: 10. The CDR3 DNA reads TGCAGTGACTCGAAACCGGGACTAGCGGAAGAGACCCAGTACTTC. Protein product: CSDSKPGLAEETQYF.

The chain has TRBV18 and TRBJ2-2; D might be TRBD2 (5 bases). The germline V gene encodes CDR1 KGHSH and CDR2 LQKENI. There are 16 residues in the CDR3. Trimming took 0 bases from V and 5 from J, leaving 13 bases between them. CDR3 sequence (DNA): TGTGCCAGCTCACCACCCGTGACCGGAGGAACCGGGGAGCTGTTTTTT. Translated: CASSPPVTGGTGELFF.

This clonotype turned up a few times. The V call is TRBV30, the J call TRBJ2-3, with 10 bases fitting TRBD2. Germline CDR1 is GTSNPN and CDR2 is SVGIG (reference sequence). J lost 6 bases, V lost 8 bases, and 8 bases had no gene match. This CDR3 has 13 amino acids. CDR3 coding DNA: TGTGCCGGAACAGCGGGAGGGTCGGATACGCAGTATTTT. This codes for CAGTAGGSDTQYF.

The rearrangement joins TRBV20-1 to TRBJ2-1; TRBD2 agrees at 8 bases. The CDR3 is 12 residues long. Unmatched junction bases numbered 0, after V lost 2 bases and J lost 6 bases. Germline V gene data show CDR1 as DFQATT and CDR2 as SNEGSKA (reference sequence). This chain's CDR3 is CSARLAGNEQFF. In nucleotides, the CDR3 is TGCAGTGCTAGACTAGCGGGCAATGAGCAGTTCTTC.

This clonotype was detected only once. The chain employs TRBV27 and TRBJ2-1; 11 bases fit TRBD2. The CDR3 totals 17 residues. V trimming: 2 bases; J trimming: 8 bases; junction bases outside the gene matches: 11. Germline assignment: CDR1 MNHEY and CDR2 SMNVEV (reference sequence). DNA of the CDR3: TGTGCCAGCAGTTTAAGACCAACTAGCGGGAGTATGGATGAGCAGTTCTTC. Protein product: CASSLRPTSGSMDEQFF.

This clonotype was seen more than once but under ten times. The chain combines TRBV24-1 with TRBJ1-2; D remains unclear. The CDR3 totals 15 residues. The germline CDR1 and CDR2 sequences are KGHDR and SFDVKD. Trimming took 0 bases from V and 4 from J, leaving 11 bases between them. The CDR3 nucleotides read TGTGCCACCAGTGATTTGCGGGTTTCCCCCTATGGCTACACCTTC. Its protein is CATSDLRVSPYGYTF.

The table lists this clonotype with many counts. This chain uses TRBV29-1 with TRBJ2-5; D is ambiguous. Looked up from germline, CDR1 is SQVTM and CDR2 is ANQGSEA. V was pared by 4 bases and J by 1 base, with 7 bases between. This CDR3 is built from 12 residues. The CDR3 DNA reads TGCAGCGTTGTAGGCCTCCAAGAGACCCAGTACTTC. This gives the protein CSVVGLQETQYF.

This clonotype occurred a few times. At one boundary the junction diverges from the germline segment, which might be a read error. The J gene is TRBJ2-1, the V gene TRBV6-5; maybe TRBD1 (6 bases). This CDR3 region has 14 residues. Germline V gene sequence: CDR1 MNHEY, CDR2 SVGAGI. The CDR3 region has the DNA TGTGTCAGCAGGCGCCGGGACAACTACAATGAGCAGTTCTTC. Protein sequence: CVSRRRDNYNEQFF.

The chain couples TRBV12-3 or TRBV12-4 to TRBJ2-5; possible D gene TRBD2, 6 bases. This CDR3 has 15 amino acids. V gave up 3 bases and J gave up 2 bases, with 13 bases separating them. The CDR3 loop reads CASSFLGLPQETQYF. DNA for the CDR3: TGTGCCAGCAGTTTTTTAGGACTACCTCAAGAGACCCAGTACTTC.

The chain is built from TRBV7-3 and TRBJ1-1; D is ambiguous. V lost 5 bases and J lost 2, with 18 bases in between. Germline assignment: CDR1 SGHTA and CDR2 FQGTGA. The length of the CDR3 is 16 residues. CDR3: CASSKVGAGRNTEAFF. The DNA of the CDR3 is TGTGCCAGCAGCAAAGTGGGAGCGGGTCGCAACACTGAAGCTTTCTTT.

The chain carries TRBV21-1 and TRBJ2-3; TRBD2, the table's D call, was not compared with the DNA. TRBV21-1 is designated a pseudogene. The CDR3 consists of 16 residues. The CDR3 protein is CASSKEAPTSTDTQYF. In DNA form, the CDR3 reads TGTGCCAGCAGCAAAGAGGCTCCCACTAGCACAGATACGCAGTATTTT.

The J gene is TRBJ2-7, the V gene TRBV6-2 or TRBV6-3, with D maybe TRBD2 (6 bases). The germline V and J ends were trimmed by 5 bases and 0 bases, with 11 bases remaining between them. Germline CDR1 is MNHEY and CDR2 is SVGEGT. This CDR3 is 14 amino acids long. CDR3 DNA sequence: TGTGCCAGCAGTGAGGGACTCAGCTCCTACGAGCAGTACTTC. Protein: CASSEGLSSYEQYF.

The gene calls are TRBV14 and TRBJ1-2; D is undetermined. The V gene's germline CDR1 is SGHDN and CDR2 FVKESK. The V and J ends lost 1 base and 8 bases respectively, with 8 bases between them. The CDR3 is made up of 12 amino acids. Here the CDR3 DNA reads TGTGCCAGCAGCCAAGGAGGGTTGGGCTACACCTTC. This sequence encodes CASSQGGLGYTF.

The chain is built from TRBV28 and TRBJ2-3; tentative D call: TRBD2 (6 bases). The CDR3 contains 12 residues. Germline V gene data show CDR1 as MDHEN and CDR2 as SYDVKM. Trimming took 10 bases from V and 6 from J, leaving 14 bases between them. The CDR3 DNA sequence: TGTGCCACGATGACTAGTTTGGATACGCAGTATTTT. Its protein product is CATMTSLDTQYF.

This clonotype was counted ten times or more. The rearrangement uses TRBV29-1 and TRBJ1-2; D may be TRBD1 (6 bases). The V end lost 5 bases, the J end lost 3 bases, and 10 bases lay between the germline ends. The CDR3 sequence is 12 residues long. The germline gives CDR1 SQVTM, CDR2 ANQGSEA. The CDR3 DNA follows: TGCAGCGTTTCGGGGGGCGACTATGGCTACACCTTC. Translation gives CSVSGGDYGYTF.

The chain joins TRBV7-2 to TRBJ2-3; no clear D gene. Germline values: CDR1 SGHTA, CDR2 FQGNSA. CDR3 length: 15 amino acids. Trimming removed 1 base from V and 2 bases from J, with 10 bases in between. CDR3 region: CASSLGVLSTDTQYF. CDR3 nucleotides: TGTGCCAGCAGCTTAGGAGTCCTTTCCACAGATACGCAGTATTTT. Complete variable domain (other parts from reference TRBV7-2 and TRBJ2-3): GAGVSQSPSNKVTEKGKDVELRCDPISGHTALYWYRQSLGQGLEFLIYFQGNSAPDKSGLPSDRFSAERTGGSVSTLTIQRTQQEDSAVYLCASSLGVLSTDTQYFGPGTRLTVL.

This chain connects TRBV27 to TRBJ2-4, with TRBD1 matching 7 bases. The J call may be wrong; the DNA end is better matched by TRBJ2-7. The CDR3 sequence is 14 residues long. Germline CDR1 reads MNHEY; CDR2 reads SMNVEV (reference sequence). This CDR3 is CASGRDRVLGEQYF. The DNA for the CDR3 is TGTGCCAGCGGACGAGACAGGGTACTCGGCGAGCAGTACTTC.

This clonotype was seen only a few times. The rearrangement uses TRBV5-1 and TRBJ2-1; the match to TRBD2 covers 8 bases. Germline loops: CDR1 SGHRS, CDR2 YFSETQ. The CDR3 is 18 residues long. V dropped 0 bases and J dropped 6; count of bases not matched to a gene: 14. The CDR3 region is CASSLELGVREAINEQFF. The CDR3 nucleotides are TGCGCCAGCAGCTTGGAGCTCGGGGTGCGGGAGGCGATCAATGAGCAGTTCTTC.

The chain is built from TRBV2 and TRBJ2-7; either TRBD1 or TRBD2 may supply D (5 bases each). The length of the CDR3 is 15 residues. Germline loops: CDR1 SNHLY, CDR2 FYNNEI. Between the trimmed V and J ends, which lost 8 bases and 6 bases, there was a span of 23 bases. CDR3 residues: CASFRGPLEMVEQYF. CDR3 bases: TGTGCCAGCTTTCGGGGACCCCTAGAAATGGTCGAGCAGTACTTC.